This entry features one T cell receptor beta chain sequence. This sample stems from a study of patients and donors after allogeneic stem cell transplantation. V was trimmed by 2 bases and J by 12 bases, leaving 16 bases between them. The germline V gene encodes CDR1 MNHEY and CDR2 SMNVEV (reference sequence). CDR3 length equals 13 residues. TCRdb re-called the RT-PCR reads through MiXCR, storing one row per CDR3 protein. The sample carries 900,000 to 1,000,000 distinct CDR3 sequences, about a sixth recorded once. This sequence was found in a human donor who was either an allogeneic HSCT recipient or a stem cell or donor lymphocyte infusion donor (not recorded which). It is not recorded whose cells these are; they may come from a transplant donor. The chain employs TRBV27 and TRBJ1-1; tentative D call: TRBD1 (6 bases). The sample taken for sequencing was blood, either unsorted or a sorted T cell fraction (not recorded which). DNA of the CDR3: TGTGCCAGCAGTTTACCCGGACAGCGCGGGACTTTCTTT. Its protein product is CASSLPGQRGTFF.